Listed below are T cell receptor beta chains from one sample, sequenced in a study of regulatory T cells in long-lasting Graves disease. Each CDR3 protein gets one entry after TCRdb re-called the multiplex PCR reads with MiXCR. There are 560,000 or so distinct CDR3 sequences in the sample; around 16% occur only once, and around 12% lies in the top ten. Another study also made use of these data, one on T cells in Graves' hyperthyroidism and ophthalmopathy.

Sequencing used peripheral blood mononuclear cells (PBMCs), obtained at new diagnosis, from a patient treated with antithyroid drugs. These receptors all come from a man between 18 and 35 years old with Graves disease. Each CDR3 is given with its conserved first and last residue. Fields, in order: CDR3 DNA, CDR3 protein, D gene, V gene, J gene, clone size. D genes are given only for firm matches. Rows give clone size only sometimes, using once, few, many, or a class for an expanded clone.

CDR3nt: TGTGCCAGTAGACAGGGTGGCTCCTACGAGCAGTACTTC
CDR3aa: CASRQGGSYEQYF
d_gene: .
v_gene: TRBV19
j_gene: TRBJ2-7
abundance: .

CDR3nt: TGTGCCAGCAGTTTCGGGCTAGCCGGCAATGAGCAGTTCTTC
CDR3aa: CASSFGLAGNEQFF
d_gene: .
v_gene: TRBV12-3/TRBV12-4
j_gene: TRBJ2-1
abundance: many

CDR3nt: TGTGCCATCTCTTACACGAGGACAGGGGTTATGAACACTGAAGCTTTCTTT
CDR3aa: CAISYTRTGVMNTEAFF
d_gene: TRBD1
v_gene: TRBV10-3
j_gene: TRBJ1-1
abundance: .

CDR3nt: TGCGCCAGCAGCTTGGATCCAGCGCAGCACAAGTACTTC
CDR3aa: CASSLDPAQHKYF
d_gene: .
v_gene: TRBV5-1
j_gene: TRBJ2-7
abundance: .

CDR3nt: TGTGCCAGCAGTATACAGGGGGCAGGAACTGAAGCTTTCTTT
CDR3aa: CASSIQGAGTEAFF
d_gene: TRBD1
v_gene: TRBV2
j_gene: TRBJ1-1
abundance: many

CDR3nt: TGTGCCACCAGGTCAGTTCGCAAAAACACTGAAGCTTTCTTT
CDR3aa: CATRSVRKNTEAFF
d_gene: .
v_gene: TRBV12-3/TRBV12-4
j_gene: TRBJ1-1
abundance: many

CDR3nt: TGTGCCAGCAGGGCAAGTGGGCTAGAGCAGTTCTTC
CDR3aa: CASRASGLEQFF
d_gene: .
v_gene: TRBV6-1
j_gene: TRBJ2-1
abundance: many

CDR3nt: TGTGCCAGCAGAGGTTTAGGACAGGGCCGTCACGAGCAGTACTTC
CDR3aa: CASRGLGQGRHEQYF
d_gene: TRBD1
v_gene: TRBV28
j_gene: TRBJ2-7
abundance: .

CDR3nt: TGTGCCAGCAGTTTTTACGATACTAGCGGGATGATATACGAGCAGTACTTC
CDR3aa: CASSFYDTSGMIYEQYF
d_gene: TRBD2
v_gene: TRBV27
j_gene: TRBJ2-7
abundance: .

CDR3nt: TGTGCCAGCCCGAAGACTAGCGGGAATTACAATGAGCAGTTCTTC
CDR3aa: CASPKTSGNYNEQFF
d_gene: TRBD2
v_gene: TRBV7-9
j_gene: TRBJ2-1
abundance: many

CDR3nt: TGTGCCAGCAGTGAGCGAAGCGGAAGCTCCTACAATGAGCAGTTCTTC
CDR3aa: CASSERSGSSYNEQFF
d_gene: .
v_gene: TRBV2
j_gene: TRBJ2-1
abundance: many

CDR3nt: TGTGCCAGCAGTTTAAAGGGGGCGGGCACTGAAGCTTTCTTT
CDR3aa: CASSLKGAGTEAFF
d_gene: TRBD1
v_gene: TRBV12-3/TRBV12-4
j_gene: TRBJ1-1
abundance: many

CDR3nt: TGTGCCAGCAGTGAAGAGTCTGTTGGAGATACGCAGTATTTT
CDR3aa: CASSEESVGDTQYF
d_gene: .
v_gene: TRBV25-1
j_gene: TRBJ2-3
abundance: few

CDR3nt: TGTGCCAGCAGTGGGACAGGGATGAATGAAAAACTGTTTTTT
CDR3aa: CASSGTGMNEKLFF
d_gene: TRBD1
v_gene: TRBV6-2/TRBV6-3
j_gene: TRBJ1-4
abundance: .

CDR3nt: TGTGCCAGCAGCAACCCGGGGTACGAGCAGTACTTC
CDR3aa: CASSNPGYEQYF
d_gene: .
v_gene: TRBV12-3/TRBV12-4
j_gene: TRBJ2-7
abundance: many

CDR3nt: TGTGCCAGCAGCTTTACAGGGGACTCCTACGAGCAGTACTTC
CDR3aa: CASSFTGDSYEQYF
d_gene: TRBD1
v_gene: TRBV11-1
j_gene: TRBJ2-7
abundance: few

CDR3nt: TGCGCCAGCAAAGTAAGACTAGGGGGGGTTTACGAGCAGTACTTC
CDR3aa: CASKVRLGGVYEQYF
d_gene: .
v_gene: TRBV5-1
j_gene: TRBJ2-7
abundance: many

CDR3nt: TGTGCCAGCAGCTTCCGACTAGCGGGGACCAACACAGATACGCAGTATTTT
CDR3aa: CASSFRLAGTNTDTQYF
d_gene: TRBD2
v_gene: TRBV5-4
j_gene: TRBJ2-3
abundance: few

CDR3nt: TGTGCCAGCAGCCTGGGGAATCGAGTCACTGAAGCTTTCTTT
CDR3aa: CASSLGNRVTEAFF
d_gene: .
v_gene: TRBV6-1
j_gene: TRBJ1-1
abundance: .

CDR3nt: TGCAGTGCTAGAGCTAGCGGGAGGGATAGCTCCTACGAGCAGTACTTC
CDR3aa: CSARASGRDSSYEQYF
d_gene: TRBD2
v_gene: TRBV20-1
j_gene: TRBJ2-7
abundance: many